This T cell receptor (beta chain) derives from a study of beta chain features in type 1 diabetes. Heparinised blood was drawn once per donor, averaging roughly 120 mL. Note on this clone: What it binds is not known.

Study results and limitations: Reads derived from cDNA could over-represent cells showing high TCR expression.

Expressed TCRB transcripts were sequenced because the entire RNA isolate underwent reverse transcription. Regulatory, naive and central memory T cell samples averaged approximately 3.5 million reads. The assay was immunoSEQ multiplex PCR, and TCRdb's table has in-frame clones only and misses some. The sample records about 360,000 clones, roughly 12% being singletons. This CDR3 has 15 amino acids. The germline V gene has CDR1 SGHTA and CDR2 FQGNSA. Trimming left V 5 bases short and J 0 bases short, with 10 bases between. Sequenced input: naive CD4+ T cells from blood. The TCR sequence derives from a man between 18 and 29 years old in good health. The V call is TRBV7-2, the J call TRBJ1-4, with D uncertain. The CDR3 reads CASSASGPTNEKLFF. CDR3 coding DNA: TGTGCCAGCAGCGCATCAGGTCCAACTAATGAAAAACTGTTTTTT.